These 14 T cell receptor beta chains were all obtained from the same sample, sequenced in a study of blood T cell repertoires in COVID-19 (TCRdb year 2020). Libraries were made using the immunoSEQ multiplex PCR assay. In TCRdb, the immuneACCESS table is reduced to in-frame sequences with V and J assigned. These tables do not hold every clone; where another copy was compared, an unresolved V gene accounts for under half, and the others remain unexplained. A total of roughly 100,000 clones appear in this sample, roughly four fifths of them only once. Approximately 10% of the sample is taken by the ten largest. The sample taken for sequencing was peripheral blood. These receptors originate from a woman in her 70s with acute or convalescent COVID-19.

V and J are TRBV27 and TRBJ2-1, with 8 bases lining up with TRBD2. Trimming at V came to 2 bases and at J to 14 bases, leaving 11 bases not matched to a gene. The length of the CDR3 is 14 residues. Germline lookup yields CDR1 MNHEY and CDR2 SMNVEV (reference sequence). The CDR3 reads CASSLLAGTRYKFF. The DNA of the CDR3 is TGTGCCAGCAGTTTACTAGCGGGCACCCGCTATAAGTTCTTC.

V is TRBV6-2 or TRBV6-3 and J is TRBJ1-1, with no clear D. V was shortened by 1 base and J by 0 bases, with 6 bases between the two germline ends. The CDR3 has 14 residues. Germline-derived CDR1 and CDR2 are MNHEY and SVGEGT. Written as DNA, the CDR3 is TGTGCCAGCAGTTACTTGGAGATGAACACTGAAGCTTTCTTT. Translating it yields CASSYLEMNTEAFF.

The CDR3 reads CASSRTGALNTEAFF. Here the CDR3 DNA reads TGTGCCAGCAGTAGGACAGGGGCCTTGAACACTGAAGCTTTCTTT. The V gene is TRBV6-2 or TRBV6-3, the J gene TRBJ1-1, with 9 bases fitting TRBD1. The CDR3 runs to 15 residues. Germline V lookup: CDR1 MNHEY, CDR2 SVGEGT. With 5 bases clipped from V and 0 bases from J, the junction kept 4 bases outside the gene matches.

This clone appeared a few times. The chain uses TRBV11-3 and TRBJ1-3, with D hard to call. The CDR3 is 15 residues long. Germline CDR1 is SGHNT and CDR2 is YENEEA. V lost 0 bases and J 3 bases, leaving 9 bases between the germline ends. CDR3 DNA sequence: TGTGCCAGCAGCTTAGAGGCCGGGGATGGAAACACCATATATTTT. It yields the protein CASSLEAGDGNTIYF.

The rearrangement links TRBV6-6 to TRBJ2-3, with D possibly being TRBD1 (5 bases). Between the trimmed V and J ends, which lost 1 base and 1 base, there was a span of 12 bases. The length of the CDR3 is 16 residues. CDR1 and CDR2 from the germline V gene are MNHNY and SVGAGI (reference sequence). The CDR3 DNA follows: TGTGCCAGCAGTTACTTCCAGGGTCTGGGCACAGATACGCAGTATTTT. Encoded protein: CASSYFQGLGTDTQYF.

This clone appeared once. This rearrangement joins TRBV3-1 (or the pseudogene TRBV3-2) to TRBJ2-7, with 7 nucleotides matching TRBD1. The CDR3 has 15 amino acids. Germline CDR1 reads LGHDT; CDR2 reads YNNKEL (reference sequence). V was clipped by 4 bases and J by 5 bases; unmatched bases: 11. CDR3 DNA: TGTGCCAGCAGCCCGAGGGGGCGCCATGGCCACGAGCAGTACTTC. Encoded protein: CASSPRGRHGHEQYF.

This clone was found once. V gene TRBV28 combines with J gene TRBJ1-5, with 7 bases lining up with TRBD1. Looked up from germline, CDR1 is MDHEN and CDR2 is SYDVKM. The V segment lost 6 bases and the J segment 1 base; nucleotides outside the gene matches: 6. This CDR3 has 15 amino acids. The CDR3 reads CASRVTGMSNQPQHF. The CDR3 bases are TGTGCCAGCAGAGTGACAGGGATGAGCAATCAGCCCCAGCATTTT.

The chain joins TRBV6-5 to TRBJ2-7, with TRBD1 matching 9 bases. From germline, CDR1 is MNHEY and CDR2 SVGAGI. The junction had 8 bases not matched to a gene; V was cut back by 0 bases and J by 8 bases. The CDR3 spans 15 residues. The CDR3 DNA follows: TGTGCCAGCAGTTACTCGCGGGACAGGGCTTCAAAGCAGTACTTC. This sequence encodes CASSYSRDRASKQYF.

Turning to this clone: This sample also contains other DNA sequences that code for the same CDR3. DNA for the CDR3: TGTGCCAGCAGTTTACCGGCAGGGGTTGGAGATCAGCCCCAGCATTTT. Protein product: CASSLPAGVGDQPQHF. The chain uses TRBV28 and TRBJ1-5, with a possible D match to TRBD1 (6 bases). Germline-derived CDR1 and CDR2 are MDHEN and SYDVKM. V lost 2 bases and J lost 5, with 16 bases in between. The CDR3 consists of 16 residues. Full variable domain (remainder filled in from reference TRBV28 and TRBJ1-5): DVKVTQSSRYLVKRTGEKVFLECVQDMDHENMFWYRQDPGLGLRLIYFSYDVKMKEKGDIPEGYSVSREKKERFSLILESASTNQTSMYLCASSLPAGVGDQPQHFGDGTRLSIL.

V is TRBV28 and J is TRBJ1-1, with D perhaps TRBD1 (6 bases). V was cut by 7 bases and J by 1 base, with 19 bases left in between. CDR1 and CDR2 (germline): MDHEN, SYDVKM. CDR3 length: 16 amino acids. The CDR3 loop is CASTQGTGLENTEAFF. CDR3 DNA sequence: TGTGCCAGCACCCAAGGAACAGGGCTTGAGAACACTGAAGCTTTCTTT.

The V gene is TRBV5-1, the J gene TRBJ2-3; 7 bases match TRBD2. The CDR3 spans 14 residues. Per germline, CDR1 SGHRS and CDR2 YFSETQ. V was pared by 5 bases and J by 2 bases, with 5 bases of the junction left unmatched. The CDR3 coding sequence is TGCGCCAGCAGACTAACTAGCGACACAGATACGCAGTATTTT. Translating it yields CASRLTSDTDTQYF.

The V call is TRBV12-3 or TRBV12-4, the J call TRBJ2-5; a weak D match, TRBD2 (5 bases). Trimming stripped 6 bases from V and 6 bases from J, with 11 bases between. This CDR3 has 12 amino acids. The CDR3, as DNA: TGTGCCAGCAGGGGAGTCGGGAAGACCCAGTACTTC. The encoded protein is CASRGVGKTQYF.

CDR3: CASSTRLAGGQETQYF. In DNA, the CDR3 is TGTGCCAGCAGCACCCGACTAGCGGGAGGACAAGAGACCCAGTACTTC. The V and J genes are TRBV9 and TRBJ2-5; 13 nucleotides align to TRBD2. V lost 4 bases and J lost 2; bases outside the gene matches: 5. CDR1 SGDLS and CDR2 YYNGEE come from the germline V gene. This CDR3 comprises 16 residues.

This chain joins TRBV10-3 and TRBJ2-1, with D possibly TRBD2 on 5 matching bases. Trimming took 0 bases from V and 0 from J, leaving 18 bases between them. The CDR3 extends over 19 amino acids. Germline V gene sequence: CDR1 ENHRY, CDR2 SYGVKD. CDR3 nucleotides: TGTGCCATCAGTGAGTCGACGGGTCGTCGAGGGAGCTCCTACAATGAGCAGTTCTTC. Translating it yields CAISESTGRRGSSYNEQFF.